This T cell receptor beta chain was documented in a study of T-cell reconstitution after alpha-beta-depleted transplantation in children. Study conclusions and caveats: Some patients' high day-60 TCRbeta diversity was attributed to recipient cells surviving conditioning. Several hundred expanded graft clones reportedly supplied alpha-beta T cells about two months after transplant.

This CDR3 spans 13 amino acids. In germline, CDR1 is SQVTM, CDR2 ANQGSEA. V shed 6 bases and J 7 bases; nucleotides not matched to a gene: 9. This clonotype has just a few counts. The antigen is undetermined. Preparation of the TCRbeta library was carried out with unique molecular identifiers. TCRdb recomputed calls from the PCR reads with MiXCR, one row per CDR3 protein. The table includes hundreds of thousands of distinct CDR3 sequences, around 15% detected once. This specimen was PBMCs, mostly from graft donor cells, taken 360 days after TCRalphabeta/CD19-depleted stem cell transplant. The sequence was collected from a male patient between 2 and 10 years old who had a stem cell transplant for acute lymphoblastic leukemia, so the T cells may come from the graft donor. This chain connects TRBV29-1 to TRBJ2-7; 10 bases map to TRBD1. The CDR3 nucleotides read TGCAGCGTAGAACGGGACAGGGGAAGGGAGCAGTACTTC. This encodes CSVERDRGREQYF.